This T cell receptor beta chain stems from a study of T cells after yellow fever vaccination. Study as a whole: Low-cell-number fractions were prepared with SMART-Seq v4 Ultra Low Input. Findings of the study overall: Most primary-vaccination clones reappeared after the booster (about 95% CD4, around 88% CD8). Among sorted memory subsets on day 0, almost all vaccine-responding clonotypes fell below detection.

This clonotype has only a few counts. Germline assignment: CDR1 SGHDT and CDR2 YYEEEE. This CDR3 has 17 residues. V lost 5 bases and J lost 7, with 22 bases in between. TCRdb called the 5' RACE reads again in MiXCR, with one record for every CDR3 protein. The repertoire has about 32,000 distinct CDR3 sequences, about 6.6% of them found once; the top ten carry 22%. The V gene is TRBV5-6, the J gene TRBJ1-6; D is possibly TRBD1 (5 bases). This specimen consisted of PBMCs, either bulk or a sorted T-cell subset (CD4+, CD8+, memory, or dextramer-sorted; not recorded which), obtained on the day of the first yellow fever vaccination. The clonotype originates from a man aged 18 to 30 who received the YFV17D yellow fever vaccine. Here the CDR3 reads CASSSDILSQGNSPLHF. CDR3 DNA: TGTGCCAGCAGTTCGGACATCCTCTCTCAAGGGAATTCACCCCTCCACTTT.